The 7 T cell receptor beta chains reported below all come from one sample, sequenced in a study of post-analysis software for immune sequencing data. No antigen is known for these receptors. Study outcomes and limitations: About five TRBV segments appeared more often in patients than in controls, and TRBV5-6, TRBV5-1 and TRBV20-1 were among these.

Every TCR beta cDNA library bore unique molecular identifiers. TCRdb passed the PCR reads through MiXCR, listing each CDR3 protein once. This table holds about 560,000 distinct CDR3 sequences, roughly 40% found once. The sample comprised blood. Source of these receptors: a girl between 5 and 17 years old with multiple sclerosis.

The chain employs TRBV12-3 or TRBV12-4 and TRBJ2-7; D is ambiguous. V lost 5 bases, J lost 6 bases, and 8 bases lay in between. CDR3 length: 11 residues. The CDR3 is CASSKYSEQYF. In nucleotides, the CDR3 is TGTGCCAGCAGTAAATACAGCGAGCAGTACTTC.

This clonotype was seen only once. V is TRBV7-2 and J is TRBJ2-7; 8 nucleotides line up with TRBD2. Losses at the gene ends were 1 base for V and 10 bases for J; bases not matched to a gene: 18. The length of the CDR3 is 17 residues. CDR1 is SGHTA, CDR2 FQGNSA, per germline. CDR3 sequence: CASSLDSWTGGLIAQYF. DNA of the CDR3: TGTGCCAGCAGCTTAGATTCCTGGACGGGGGGGCTTATCGCCCAGTACTTC.

V is TRBV9 and J is TRBJ2-3; unclear D gene. V was trimmed by 3 bases and J by 6 bases, leaving 8 bases between them. The CDR3 contains 12 residues. Per the germline V gene, CDR1 is SGDLS and CDR2 is YYNGEE. The CDR3 DNA sequence: TGTGCCAGCAGCGGCAGGTGGGATACGCAGTATTTT. It codes for CASSGRWDTQYF.

The J gene is TRBJ1-2, the V gene TRBV6-5, with TRBD1 as a possible D gene (6 bases). V shed 4 bases and J shed 6 bases, with 18 bases lying between them. The CDR3 has 15 amino acids. The germline V gene encodes CDR1 MNHEY and CDR2 SVGAGI. This chain's CDR3 is CASSWSPMGADGYTF. The CDR3 region has the DNA TGTGCCAGCAGTTGGTCCCCAATGGGGGCAGATGGCTACACCTTC.

The chain is built from TRBV7-2 and TRBJ2-4, with D possibly matching TRBD2 (6 bases). Germline lookup yields CDR1 SGHTA and CDR2 FQGNSA. Trimming left V 2 bases short and J 0 bases short, with 11 bases between. This CDR3 spans 16 amino acids. CDR3 sequence: CASSLSGVLAKNIQYF. The CDR3 coding sequence is TGTGCCAGCAGCTTATCGGGGGTACTAGCCAAAAACATTCAGTACTTC.

The CDR3 spells CASSPTGRYNEQFF. In DNA, the CDR3 is TGTGCCAGCAGCCCCACGGGCAGATACAATGAGCAGTTCTTC. The rearrangement joins TRBV9 to TRBJ2-1, with no clear D. V lost 4 bases and J lost 4, with 12 bases in between. There are 14 residues in the CDR3. Germline assignment: CDR1 SGDLS and CDR2 YYNGEE. The entire variable domain, with the rest obtained from reference TRBV9 and TRBJ2-1, is as follows: DSGVTQTPKHLITATGQRVTLRCSPRSGDLSVYWYQQSLDQGLQFLIQYYNGEERAKGNILERFSAQQFPDLHSELNLSSLELGDSALYFCASSPTGRYNEQFFGPGTRLTVL.

The V gene is TRBV12-3 or TRBV12-4, the J gene TRBJ2-5, with no clear D. The CDR3 runs to 14 residues. The V gene lost 6 bases and the J gene lost 2 bases, with 13 bases spanning the gap. DNA for the CDR3: TGTGCCAGCAGCCCTGACTGGCGACAAGAGACCCAGTACTTC. Translating it yields CASSPDWRQETQYF.